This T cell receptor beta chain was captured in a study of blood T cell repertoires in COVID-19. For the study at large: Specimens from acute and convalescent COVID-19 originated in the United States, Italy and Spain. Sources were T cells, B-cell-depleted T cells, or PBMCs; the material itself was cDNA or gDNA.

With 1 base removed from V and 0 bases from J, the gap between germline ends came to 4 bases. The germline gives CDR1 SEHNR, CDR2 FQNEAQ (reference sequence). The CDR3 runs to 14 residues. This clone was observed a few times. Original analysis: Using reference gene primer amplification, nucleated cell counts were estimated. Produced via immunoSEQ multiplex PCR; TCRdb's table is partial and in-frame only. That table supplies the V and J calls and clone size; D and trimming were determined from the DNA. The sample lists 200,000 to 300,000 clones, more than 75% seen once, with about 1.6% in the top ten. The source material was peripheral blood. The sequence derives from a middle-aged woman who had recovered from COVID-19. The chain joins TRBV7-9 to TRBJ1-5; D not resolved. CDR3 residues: CASSLGNSNQPQHF. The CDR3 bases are TGTGCCAGCAGCTTAGGTAATAGCAATCAGCCCCAGCATTTT.